This T cell receptor beta chain comes out of a study of blood T cell repertoires in COVID-19 (dated by TCRdb to the early 2020s). Context from the whole study: Samples covering the acute and convalescent phases of COVID-19 were provided by collaborators in the United States, Italy and Spain. Subjects who had been exposed to COVID-19, were actively infected with it, or had recovered from it provided the deeply sampled blood TCRbeta repertoires that made up the dataset. The samples were drawn from two sources: the first 160 participants of the ongoing ImmuneRACE study, and 1,254 subjects contributed by 6 global collaborators. The sample metadata nearly always contained a de-identified subject ID, COVID-19 status, age in years and sex. The material from the prospective study consisted of cDNA or gDNA derived from T cells, B-cell-depleted T cells, or PBMCs. The repertoires were released in a freely available public database meant as a resource for research on the immune response to SARS-CoV-2. Where available, HLA class I and class II types were obtained from metadata supplied by the sample provider rather than from assay-based typing.

According to the germline V gene (reference sequence), CDR1 reads SGHNT and CDR2 reads YYREEE. Trimming removed 3 bases from V and 5 bases from J; the gene matches leave 3 bases unexplained. From cysteine to phenylalanine, the CDR3 is 14 amino acids long. Only the CDR3 DNA stays, 42 bases, in frame from base 1. Enrolling through a virtual design, the prospective study's participants ranged in age from roughly 18 to 95 years and lived across roughly 24 United States geographic areas. To assign participants to cohorts, the prospective study relied on clinical history that participants themselves reported in a screening survey and a study questionnaire. Recovered participants in ImmuneRACE Cohort 3 were defined as having two consecutive negative NP/OP PCR tests, clearance from a healthcare professional, or resolution of symptoms. In the prospective study, mobile phlebotomists collected whole blood, serum and a nasopharyngeal or oropharyngeal swab from each participant. Additional blood draws and questionnaires over a 2-month period could optionally be provided by prospective study participants. Blood samples from the prospective study were shipped frozen or at room temperature prior to DNA extraction.

Broad study findings and their caveats: Clinical and demographic metadata were provided uncurated, with the amount varying by source and participant.

TCRbeta CDR3 regions were amplified from genomic DNA using the immunoSEQ Assay, a bias-controlled multiplex PCR. In the original analysis: The number of nucleated cells in each sample was estimated from the amplification of reference gene primers within the assay. Sequence reads were collapsed and filtered to measure the absolute abundance of every unique TCRbeta CDR3 rearrangement. For each sample, productive Simpson clonality was calculated by taking the square root of Simpson's diversity index across productive rearrangements. Sourced from immuneACCESS, this table was stored by TCRdb with only in-frame sequences that have V and J called. A share of the clones is absent; for the studies checked, an unresolved V gene accounts for under half, and the remainder has no known explanation. The DNA was the basis for D and trimming; V, J and clone size are from that table. Present in this sample are approximately 380,000 clones, more than 75% of which were seen just once. Of the sample, 0.9% to 1.5% is held by the ten largest clones.

This clone has at least ten counts. Its antigen specificity is not known. Base qualities are not recorded, but no much larger clone differs from it by a single base. The origin of this receptor is a young woman who had recovered from COVID-19. Recombination linked TRBV5-4 to TRBJ2-1; 9 central nucleotides agree with TRBD2. The sequencing input was PBMCs or T cells enriched from blood (not recorded which). In nucleotide form, the sequence is TGTGCCAGCAGCTCTCAGCGGGGGGACAATGAGCAGTTCTTC. This codes for CASSSQRGDNEQFF.